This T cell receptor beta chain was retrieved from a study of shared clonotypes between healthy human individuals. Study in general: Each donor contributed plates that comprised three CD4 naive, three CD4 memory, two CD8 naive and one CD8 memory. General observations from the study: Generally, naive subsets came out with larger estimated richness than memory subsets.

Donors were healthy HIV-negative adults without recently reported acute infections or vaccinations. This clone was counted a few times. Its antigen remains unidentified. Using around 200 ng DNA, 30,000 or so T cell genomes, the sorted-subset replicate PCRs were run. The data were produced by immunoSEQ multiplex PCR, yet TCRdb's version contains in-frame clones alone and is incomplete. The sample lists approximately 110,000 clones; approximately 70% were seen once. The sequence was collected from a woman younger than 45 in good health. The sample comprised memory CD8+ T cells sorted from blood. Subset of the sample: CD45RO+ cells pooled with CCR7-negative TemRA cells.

CDR3 in amino acids: CASSKRRDRLSYEQYF. In DNA, the CDR3 is TGTGCCAGCAGTAAACGCCGGGACAGATTATCCTACGAGCAGTACTTC. This chain uses TRBV5-6 with TRBJ2-7; 7 bases align to TRBD1. J gave up 1 base and V 5 bases, and 12 bases lay outside the gene matches. Germline-derived CDR1 and CDR2 are SGHDT and YYEEEE. This CDR3 has 16 amino acids.